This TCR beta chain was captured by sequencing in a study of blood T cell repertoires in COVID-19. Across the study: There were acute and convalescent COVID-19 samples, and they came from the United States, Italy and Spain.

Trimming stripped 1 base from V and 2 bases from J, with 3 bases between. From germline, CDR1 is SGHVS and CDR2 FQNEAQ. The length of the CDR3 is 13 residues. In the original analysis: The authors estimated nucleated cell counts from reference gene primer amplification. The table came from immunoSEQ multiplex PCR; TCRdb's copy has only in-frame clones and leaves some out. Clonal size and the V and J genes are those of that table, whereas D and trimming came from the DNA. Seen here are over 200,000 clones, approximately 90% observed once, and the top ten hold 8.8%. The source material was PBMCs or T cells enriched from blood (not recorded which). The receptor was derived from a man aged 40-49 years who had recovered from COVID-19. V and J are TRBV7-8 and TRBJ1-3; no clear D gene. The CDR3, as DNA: TGTGCCAGCAGCTTAGGGCCTGGAAACACCATATATTTT. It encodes CASSLGPGNTIYF. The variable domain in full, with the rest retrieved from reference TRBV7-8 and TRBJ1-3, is GAGVSQSPRYKVAKRGQDVALRCDPISGHVSLFWYQQALGQGPEFLTYFQNEAQLDKSGLPSDRFFAERPEGSVSTLKIQRTQQEDSAVYLCASSLGPGNTIYFGEGSWLTVV.